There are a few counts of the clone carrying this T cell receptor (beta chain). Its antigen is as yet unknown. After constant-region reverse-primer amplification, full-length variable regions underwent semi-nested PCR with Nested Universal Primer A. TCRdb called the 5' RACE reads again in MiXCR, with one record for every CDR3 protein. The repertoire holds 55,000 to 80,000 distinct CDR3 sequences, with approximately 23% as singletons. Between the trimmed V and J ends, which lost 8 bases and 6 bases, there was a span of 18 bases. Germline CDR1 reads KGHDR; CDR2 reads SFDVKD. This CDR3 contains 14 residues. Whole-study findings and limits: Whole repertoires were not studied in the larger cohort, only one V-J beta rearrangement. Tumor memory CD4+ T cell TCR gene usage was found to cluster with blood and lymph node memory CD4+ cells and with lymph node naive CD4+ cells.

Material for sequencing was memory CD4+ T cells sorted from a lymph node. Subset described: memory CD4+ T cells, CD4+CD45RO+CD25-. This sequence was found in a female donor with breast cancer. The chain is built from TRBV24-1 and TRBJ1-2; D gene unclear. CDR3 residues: CATIHRRKPDGYTF. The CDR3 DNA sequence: TGTGCCACCATCCATCGACGGAAACCTGATGGCTACACCTTC.